Here is one TCR beta chain with its context. This sample is part of a study of blood T cell repertoires in COVID-19. Germline lookup yields CDR1 SGHVS and CDR2 FNYEAQ. V dropped 5 bases and J dropped 2; count of bases not matched to a gene: 6. The CDR3 totals 15 residues. TCRdb keeps only in-frame clones here, not all; method: immunoSEQ multiplex PCR. The sample has fewer than 350,000 clones; 75% to 90% are singletons. The sample was peripheral blood. The J gene is TRBJ2-3, the V gene TRBV7-6; 8 bases line up with TRBD2. This TCR came from a woman between 65 and 79 years old with COVID-19, enrolled during active disease. The chain's CDR3 is CASSAGTRATDTQYF. The DNA of the CDR3 is TGTGCCAGCAGCGCCGGGACTAGAGCCACAGATACGCAGTATTTT. The variable domain in full, with the rest retrieved from reference TRBV7-6 and TRBJ2-3, is GAGVSQSPRYKVTKRGQDVALRCDPISGHVSLYWYRQALGQGPEFLTYFNYEAQQDKSGLPNDRFSAERPEGSISTLTIQRTEQRDSAMYRCASSAGTRATDTQYFGPGTRLTVL.